Listed below are T cell receptor beta chains from one sample, sequenced in a study of regulatory T cells in long-lasting Graves disease. TCRdb re-analysed the multiplex PCR reads in MiXCR, keeping a single row per CDR3 protein. The sample includes 300,000 to 400,000 distinct CDR3 sequences, roughly 21% of them seen just once. The starting material was peripheral blood mononuclear cells (PBMCs), obtained when the disease was refractory, from a patient treated with antithyroid drugs. All receptors derive from a female donor with Graves disease. Both conserved end residues are part of each CDR3. A D gene is named only where the DNA matches it firmly. For some rows the clone size is stated as once, few or many, or as a class when expanded; others skip it.

NA TRBJ2-7 NA TRBV6-2/TRBV6-3 TGTGCCAGCAGTTACTCTCCCCTCATGGAGCAGTACTTC CASSYSPLMEQYF
many TRBJ2-7 NA TRBV12-3/TRBV12-4 TGTGCCAGCAGTTTAGCGAAAGGTTTTCTGATGCCCCCCTCAGCGCAGTACTTC CASSLAKGFLMPPSAQYF
NA TRBJ2-6 NA TRBV19 TGTGCCAGTAGCCCGGACGGGGTCTCTGGGGCCAACGTCCTGACTTTC CASSPDGVSGANVLTF
NA TRBJ2-1 NA TRBV28 TGTGCCAGCAGTTTAGGGCATATCAATGAGCAGTTCTTC CASSLGHINEQFF
few TRBJ2-7 TRBD2 TRBV3-1 TGTGCCAGCAGTCGGACTAGCGGGAGTGTCTACGAGCAGTACTTC CASSRTSGSVYEQYF
NA TRBJ1-2 NA TRBV7-2 TGTGCCAGCAGCTTAGCGCCCCGAGGTCTGGGCTACACCTTC CASSLAPRGLGYTF
NA TRBJ2-4 TRBD1 TRBV10-3 TGTGCCATCAGTGCAGTCGGACAGGCACTAAAAAACATTCAGTACTTC CAISAVGQALKNIQYF
many TRBJ1-5 NA TRBV10-1 TGCGCCAGCAGTGAGGGAGGGATAAGGACGGTCAAGGCGGCCCAGCATTTT CASSEGGIRTVKAAQHF
many TRBJ1-2 TRBD1 TRBV11-2 TGTGCCAGCAGCTTAGCGGGACAGGGGGCCGACGACTATGGCTACACCTTC CASSLAGQGADDYGYTF
NA TRBJ1-6 NA TRBV10-3 TGTGCCATCGGGGGATTCAACTCACCCCTCCACTTT CAIGGFNSPLHF
NA TRBJ2-2 NA TRBV11-2 TGTGCCAGCAGCTTTTCCGGGACAAACACCGGGGAGCTGTTTTTT CASSFSGTNTGELFF
few TRBJ2-7 NA TRBV5-1 TGCGCCAGCAGCTTCACCGGGGGTCCCTACGAGCAGTACTTC CASSFTGGPYEQYF
NA TRBJ2-7 TRBD2 TRBV28 TGTGCCAGCAGTTTCCCCCTTGAGGGAGGGCCGGGAGAGCAGTACTTC CASSFPLEGGPGEQYF
NA TRBJ2-7 NA TRBV5-1 TGCGCCAGCAGCTTGGAGGGGGGACCTAGGGGCTACGAGCAGTACTTC CASSLEGGPRGYEQYF
NA TRBJ2-7 TRBD1 TRBV5-1 TGCGCCAGCAGCCCCTCCGGACAGGCTTCCTACGAGCAGTACTTC CASSPSGQASYEQYF
many TRBJ2-7 NA TRBV2 TGTGCCACCGAAGGGATGGGCGAGCAGTACTTC CATEGMGEQYF
many TRBJ1-1 TRBD1 TRBV7-8 TGTGCCAGCAGCCAGGGGGGGGCAACTGAAGCTTTCTTT CASSQGGATEAFF
few TRBJ2-7 TRBD1 TRBV29-1 TGCAGCGTTGAAGGGGACAGGGGCTCCTACGAGCAGTACTTC CSVEGDRGSYEQYF
many TRBJ2-5 NA TRBV11-2 TGTGCCAGCAGCTTAGGGGTCAGACTAGACGGAGAGACCCAGTACTTC CASSLGVRLDGETQYF
many TRBJ2-7 TRBD2 TRBV12-3/TRBV12-4 TGTGCCAGCAGTTGGCTAGCGGGAGGGAGCTCCTACGAGCAGTACTTC CASSWLAGGSSYEQYF
NA TRBJ1-1 NA TRBV5-1 TGCGCCAGCAGCGAGTCCGGGGCGATGAACACTGAAGCTTTCTTT CASSESGAMNTEAFF
few TRBJ1-2 NA TRBV20-1 TGCAGAGCCGGGCGAGAGGGCTACACCTTC CRAGREGYTF
NA TRBJ1-2 TRBD1 TRBV12-5 TGTGCTAGTGGTTTGGTAAGGGGACAGGGCGGCGGCTACACCTTC CASGLVRGQGGGYTF
few TRBJ2-2 NA TRBV3-1 TGTGCCAGCAGCCGGACCACCTCTAACACCGGGGAGCTGTTTTTT CASSRTTSNTGELFF